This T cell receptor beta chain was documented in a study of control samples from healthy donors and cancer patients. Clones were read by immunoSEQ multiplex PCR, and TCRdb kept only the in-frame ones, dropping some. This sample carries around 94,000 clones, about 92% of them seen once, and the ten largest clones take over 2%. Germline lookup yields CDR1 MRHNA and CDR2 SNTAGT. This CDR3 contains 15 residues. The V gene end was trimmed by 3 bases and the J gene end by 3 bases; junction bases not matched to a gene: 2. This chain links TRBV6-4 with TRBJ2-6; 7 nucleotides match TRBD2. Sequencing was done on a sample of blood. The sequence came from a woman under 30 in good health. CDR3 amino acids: CASSEGGNGANVLTF. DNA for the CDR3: TGTGCCAGCAGTGAGGGGGGGAATGGGGCCAACGTCCTGACTTTC.